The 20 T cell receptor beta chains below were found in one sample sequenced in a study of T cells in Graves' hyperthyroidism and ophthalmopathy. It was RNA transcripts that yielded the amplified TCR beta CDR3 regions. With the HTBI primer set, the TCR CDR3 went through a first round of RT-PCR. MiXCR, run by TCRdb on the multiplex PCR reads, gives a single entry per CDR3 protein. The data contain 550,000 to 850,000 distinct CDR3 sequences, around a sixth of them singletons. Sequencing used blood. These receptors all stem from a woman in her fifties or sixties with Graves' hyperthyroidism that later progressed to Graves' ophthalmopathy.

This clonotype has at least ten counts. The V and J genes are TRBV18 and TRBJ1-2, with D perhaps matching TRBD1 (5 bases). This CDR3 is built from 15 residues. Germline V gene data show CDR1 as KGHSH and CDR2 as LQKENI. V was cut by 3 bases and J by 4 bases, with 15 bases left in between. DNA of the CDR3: TGTGCCAGCTCACCGAACACCCAGGGTGGCTATGGCTACACCTTC. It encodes CASSPNTQGGYGYTF.

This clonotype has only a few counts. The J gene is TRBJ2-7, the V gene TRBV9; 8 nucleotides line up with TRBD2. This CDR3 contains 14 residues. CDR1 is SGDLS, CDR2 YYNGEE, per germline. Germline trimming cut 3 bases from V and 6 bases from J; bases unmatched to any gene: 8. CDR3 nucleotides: TGTGCCAGCAGCGCCAGCGGGGGAAGTCGCGAGCAGTACTTC. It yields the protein CASSASGGSREQYF.

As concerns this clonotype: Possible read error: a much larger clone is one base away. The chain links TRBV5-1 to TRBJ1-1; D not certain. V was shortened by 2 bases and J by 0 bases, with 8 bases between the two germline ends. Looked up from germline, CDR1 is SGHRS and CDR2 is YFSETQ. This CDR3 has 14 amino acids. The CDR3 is CASSLTLMNTEAFF. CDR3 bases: TGCGCCAGCAGCTTAACCCTCATGAACACTGAAGCTTTCTTT.

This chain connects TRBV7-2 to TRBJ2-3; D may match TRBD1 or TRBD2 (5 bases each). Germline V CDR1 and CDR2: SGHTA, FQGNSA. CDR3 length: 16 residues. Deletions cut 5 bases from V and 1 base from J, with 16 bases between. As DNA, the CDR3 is TGTGCCAGCAGCCCCGGGACGGCCCGAGGCACAGATACGCAGTATTTT. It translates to CASSPGTARGTDTQYF.

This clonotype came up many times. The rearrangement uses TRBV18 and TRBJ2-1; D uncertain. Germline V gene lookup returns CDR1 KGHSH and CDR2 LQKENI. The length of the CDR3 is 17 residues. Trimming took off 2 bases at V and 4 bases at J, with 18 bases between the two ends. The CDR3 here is CASSPSGFGRLYNEQFF. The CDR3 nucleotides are TGTGCCAGCTCACCATCCGGGTTTGGCCGATTGTACAATGAGCAGTTCTTC.

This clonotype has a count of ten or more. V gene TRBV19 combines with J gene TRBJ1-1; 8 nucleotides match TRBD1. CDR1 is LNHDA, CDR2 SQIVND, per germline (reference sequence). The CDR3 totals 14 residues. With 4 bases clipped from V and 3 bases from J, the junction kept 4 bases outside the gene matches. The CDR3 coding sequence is TGTGCCAGTAGTACAACGGGACAGGACACTGAAGCTTTCTTT. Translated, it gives CASSTTGQDTEAFF.

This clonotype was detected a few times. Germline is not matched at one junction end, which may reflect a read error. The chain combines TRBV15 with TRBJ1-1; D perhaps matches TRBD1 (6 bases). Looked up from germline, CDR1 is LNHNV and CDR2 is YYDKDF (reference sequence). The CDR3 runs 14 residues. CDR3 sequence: CATSRASRGIEASF. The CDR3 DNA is TGTGCCACCAGCAGAGCAAGCAGGGGAATTGAAGCTTCCTTT.

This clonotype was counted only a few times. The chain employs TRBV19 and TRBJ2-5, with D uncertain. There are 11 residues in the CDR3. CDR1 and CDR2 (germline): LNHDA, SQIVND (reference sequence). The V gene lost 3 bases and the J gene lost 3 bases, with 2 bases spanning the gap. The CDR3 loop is CASSIEETQYF. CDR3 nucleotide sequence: TGTGCCAGTAGTATCGAAGAGACCCAGTACTTC.

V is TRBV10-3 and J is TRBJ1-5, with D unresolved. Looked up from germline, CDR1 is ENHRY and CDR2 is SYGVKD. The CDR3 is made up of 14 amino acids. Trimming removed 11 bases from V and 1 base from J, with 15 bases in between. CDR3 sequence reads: CAAGRAESNQPQHF. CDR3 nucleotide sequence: TGTGCCGCCGGAAGGGCGGAAAGCAATCAGCCCCAGCATTTT.

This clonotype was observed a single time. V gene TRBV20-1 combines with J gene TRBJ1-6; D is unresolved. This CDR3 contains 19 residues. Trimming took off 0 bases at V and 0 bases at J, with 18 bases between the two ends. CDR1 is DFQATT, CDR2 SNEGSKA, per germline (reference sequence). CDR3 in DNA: TGCAGTGCTAGAGATTTTGACTCGGGAGCAGGCTCCTATAATTCACCCCTCCACTTT. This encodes CSARDFDSGAGSYNSPLHF.

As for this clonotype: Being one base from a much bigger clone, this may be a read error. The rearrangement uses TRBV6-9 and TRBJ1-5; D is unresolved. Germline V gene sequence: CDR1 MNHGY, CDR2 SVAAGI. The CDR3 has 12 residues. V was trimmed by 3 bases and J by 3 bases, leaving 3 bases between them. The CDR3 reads CASSYNNQPQHF. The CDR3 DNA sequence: TGTGCCAGCAGTTACAACAATCAGCCCCAGCATTTT.

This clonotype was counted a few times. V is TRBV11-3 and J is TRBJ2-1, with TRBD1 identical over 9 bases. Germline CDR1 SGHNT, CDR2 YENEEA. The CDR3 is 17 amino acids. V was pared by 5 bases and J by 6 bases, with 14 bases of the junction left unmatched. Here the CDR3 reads CASSHRVGDRVRNEQFF. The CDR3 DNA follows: TGTGCCAGCAGCCACCGGGTTGGGGACAGGGTGCGCAATGAGCAGTTCTTC.

CDR3 nucleotides: TGTGCCAGCAGGCAGCCCCGGGACGGCTATGGCTACACCTTC. It is translated as CASRQPRDGYGYTF. This chain uses TRBV12-3 or TRBV12-4 with TRBJ1-2; D possibly corresponds to TRBD1 (5 bases). The CDR3 is 14 amino acids. Between the trimmed V and J ends, which lost 6 bases and 4 bases, there was a span of 15 bases.

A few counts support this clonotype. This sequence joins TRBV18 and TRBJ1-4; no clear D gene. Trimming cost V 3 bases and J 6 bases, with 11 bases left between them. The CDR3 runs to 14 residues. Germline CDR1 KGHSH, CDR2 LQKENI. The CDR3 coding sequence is TGTGCCAGCTCACCGGGGAGCTCTTATGAAAAACTGTTTTTT. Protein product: CASSPGSSYEKLFF.

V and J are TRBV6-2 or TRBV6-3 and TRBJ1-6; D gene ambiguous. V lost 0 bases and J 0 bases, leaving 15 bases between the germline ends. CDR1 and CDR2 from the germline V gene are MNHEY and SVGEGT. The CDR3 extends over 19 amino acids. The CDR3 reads CASSYSKARQSSYNSPLHF. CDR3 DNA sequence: TGTGCCAGCAGTTACTCGAAAGCACGCCAGAGCTCCTATAATTCACCCCTCCACTTT.

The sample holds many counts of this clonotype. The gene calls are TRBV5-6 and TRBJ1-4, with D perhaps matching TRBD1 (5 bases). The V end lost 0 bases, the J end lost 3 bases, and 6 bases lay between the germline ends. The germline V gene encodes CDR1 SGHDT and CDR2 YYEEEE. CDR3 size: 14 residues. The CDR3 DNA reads TGTGCCAGCAGCTTGGTAGGGGCTAATGAAAAACTGTTTTTT. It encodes CASSLVGANEKLFF.

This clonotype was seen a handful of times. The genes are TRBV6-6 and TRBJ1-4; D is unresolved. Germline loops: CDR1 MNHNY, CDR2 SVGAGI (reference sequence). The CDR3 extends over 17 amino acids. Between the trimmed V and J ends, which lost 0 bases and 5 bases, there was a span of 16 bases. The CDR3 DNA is TGTGCCAGCAGTTACTCGTTTCCGACAACCGGGAATGAAAAACTGTTTTTT. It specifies CASSYSFPTTGNEKLFF.

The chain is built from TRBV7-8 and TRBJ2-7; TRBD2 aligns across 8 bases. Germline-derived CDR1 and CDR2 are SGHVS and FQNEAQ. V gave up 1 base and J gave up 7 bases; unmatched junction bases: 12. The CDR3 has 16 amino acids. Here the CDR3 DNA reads TGTGCCAGCAGCTTAGTGGGGGGAGCGGGGGAAACAGAGCAGTACTTC. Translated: CASSLVGGAGETEQYF.

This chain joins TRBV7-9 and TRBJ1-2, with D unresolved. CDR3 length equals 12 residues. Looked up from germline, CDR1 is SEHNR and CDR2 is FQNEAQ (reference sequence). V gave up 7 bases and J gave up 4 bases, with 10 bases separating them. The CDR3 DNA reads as TGTGCCAGCAACCCAGACTCCTATGGCTACACCTTC. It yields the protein CASNPDSYGYTF.

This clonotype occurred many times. The CDR3 sequence is CASSSDRGNTGELFF. In DNA form, the CDR3 reads TGTGCCAGCAGTTCAGACAGGGGGAACACCGGGGAGCTGTTTTTT. The chain has TRBV28 and TRBJ2-2, with 8 bases fitting TRBD1. V lost 4 bases and J lost 1; bases outside the gene matches: 2. The CDR3 totals 15 residues. The germline V gene has CDR1 MDHEN and CDR2 SYDVKM.